This T cell receptor beta chain derives from a study of a mutant IDH1 vaccine in newly diagnosed glioma. Using immunoSEQ multiplex PCR, the repertoire was profiled, and TCRdb retains in-frame clones only, with some absent. In the table there are over 75,000 clones, roughly 78% of which are singletons. Time point indicated: baseline, week 1 (first vaccination visit). Treatment: pre-vaccination baseline after standard-of-care therapy. The CDR3 runs to 15 residues. Trimming took 0 bases from V and 2 from J; bases not matched to a gene: 3. Germline lookup yields CDR1 MNHEY and CDR2 SMNVEV (reference sequence).

Sample: PBMCs, taken from a glioma patient treated with radiotherapy, temozolomide or both. The receptor's source is a man aged 40-50 years with glioma. This chain joins TRBV27 and TRBJ2-7; 8 bases are a match to TRBD1. CDR3 protein: CASSLSGQAPYEQYF. DNA for the CDR3: TGTGCCAGCAGTTTATCGGGACAGGCTCCCTACGAGCAGTACTTC.